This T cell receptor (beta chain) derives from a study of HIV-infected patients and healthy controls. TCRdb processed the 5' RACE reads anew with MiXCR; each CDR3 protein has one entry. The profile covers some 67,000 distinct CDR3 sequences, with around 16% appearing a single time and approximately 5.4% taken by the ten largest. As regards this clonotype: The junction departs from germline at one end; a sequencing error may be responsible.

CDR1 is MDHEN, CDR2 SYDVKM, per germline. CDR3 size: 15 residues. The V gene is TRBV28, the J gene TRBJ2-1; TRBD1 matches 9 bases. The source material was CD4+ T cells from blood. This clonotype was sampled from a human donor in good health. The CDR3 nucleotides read TGTGCCAGCAGTTTATCGGACAGGGGCTACGATGAGCAGTTCTTC. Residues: CASSLSDRGYDEQFF. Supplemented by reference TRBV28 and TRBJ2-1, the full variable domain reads DVKVTQSSRYLVKRTGEKVFLECVQDMDHENMFWYRQDPGLGLRLIYFSYDVKMKEKGDIPEGYSVSREKKERFSLILESASTNQTSMYLCASSLSDRGYDEQFFGPGTRLTVL.